This T cell receptor beta chain was recorded in a study of T cell responses to AZD1222 COVID-19 vaccine. General study results and limits: Vaccine-associated CD4 TCRs spanned spike, dominant at 160-218 and 743-854.

The CDR3 has 12 residues. Germline V gene sequence: CDR1 GTSNPN, CDR2 SVGIG (reference sequence). With 2 bases removed from V and 0 bases from J, the gap between germline ends came to 5 bases. Generated by immunoSEQ multiplex PCR, the TCRdb table keeps only in-frame clones and is missing some. The sample records roughly 110,000 clones, around nine tenths being singletons. This clone appeared a single time. Its antigen remains unidentified. The receptor was isolated from an adult in good health. The sample in question was peripheral blood, obtained on day 0 of AZD1222 vaccination. The rearrangement joins TRBV30 to TRBJ2-7; D is uncertain. CDR3 sequence reads: CAWSRTSYEQYF. CDR3 coding DNA: TGTGCCTGGAGTCGGACCTCCTACGAGCAGTACTTC.